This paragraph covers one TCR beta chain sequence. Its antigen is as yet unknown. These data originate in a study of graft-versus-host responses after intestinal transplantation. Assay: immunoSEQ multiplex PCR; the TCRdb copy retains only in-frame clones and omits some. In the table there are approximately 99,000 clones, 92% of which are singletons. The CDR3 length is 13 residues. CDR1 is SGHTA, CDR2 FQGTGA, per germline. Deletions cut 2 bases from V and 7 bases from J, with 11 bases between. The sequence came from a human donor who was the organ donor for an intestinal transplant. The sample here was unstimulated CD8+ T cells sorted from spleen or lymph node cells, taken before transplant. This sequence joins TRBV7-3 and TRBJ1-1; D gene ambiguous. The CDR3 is CASSLLLGSEAFF. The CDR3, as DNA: TGTGCCAGCAGCTTATTACTAGGGAGTGAAGCTTTCTTT. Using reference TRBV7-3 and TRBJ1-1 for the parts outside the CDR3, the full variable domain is GAGVSQTPSNKVTEKGKYVELRCDPISGHTALYWYRQSLGQGPEFLIYFQGTGAADDSGLPNDRFFAVRPEGSVSTLKIQRTERGDSAVYLCASSLLLGSEAFFGQGTRLTVV.